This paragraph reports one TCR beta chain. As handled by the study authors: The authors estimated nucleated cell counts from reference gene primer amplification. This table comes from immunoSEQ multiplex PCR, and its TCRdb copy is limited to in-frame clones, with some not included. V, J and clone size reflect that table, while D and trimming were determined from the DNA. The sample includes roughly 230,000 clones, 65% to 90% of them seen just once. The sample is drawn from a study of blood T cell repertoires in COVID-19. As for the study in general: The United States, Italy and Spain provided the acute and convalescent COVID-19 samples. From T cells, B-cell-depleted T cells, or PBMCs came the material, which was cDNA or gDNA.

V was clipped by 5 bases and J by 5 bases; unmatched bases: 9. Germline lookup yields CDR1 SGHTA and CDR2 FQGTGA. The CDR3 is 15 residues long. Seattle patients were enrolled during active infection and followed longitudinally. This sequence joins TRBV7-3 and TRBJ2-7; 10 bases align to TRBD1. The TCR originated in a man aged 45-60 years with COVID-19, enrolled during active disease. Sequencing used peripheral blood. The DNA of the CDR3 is TGTGCCAGCAGCCCCCAGACAGGGGGCATCGACGAGCAGTACTTC. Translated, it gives CASSPQTGGIDEQYF. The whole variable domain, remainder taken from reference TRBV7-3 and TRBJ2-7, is GAGVSQTPSNKVTEKGKYVELRCDPISGHTALYWYRQSLGQGPEFLIYFQGTGAADDSGLPNDRFFAVRPEGSVSTLKIQRTERGDSAVYLCASSPQTGGIDEQYFGPGTRLTVT.